Listed below are T cell receptor beta chains from one sample, sequenced in a study of graft-versus-host responses after intestinal transplantation. Antigen specificity for these receptors is unknown. Clones were sequenced by immunoSEQ multiplex PCR, and TCRdb holds only the in-frame ones, with some missing. The sample includes about 97,000 clones, roughly 89% of them seen just once. The sequencing here drew on unstimulated CD4+ T cells sorted from spleen or lymph node cells, taken before transplant. The receptors were gathered from a human donor who was the organ donor for an intestinal transplant. CDR3s include the opening cysteine and the closing phenylalanine or tryptophan. Fields, in order: V gene, clone size, CDR3 protein. Clone sizes are given selectively: once, few, many, or a class where the clone is expanded.

V: TRBV7-9; size: -; CDR3: CASRGGLYTF
V: TRBV19; size: -; CDR3: CASSIQDRGYEQYF
V: TRBV5-5; size: -; CDR3: CASSLVGGRIFSGYTF
V: TRBV18; size: -; CDR3: CASSPRRDQETQYF
V: TRBV6-5; size: -; CDR3: CASSDRGGEKLFF
V: TRBV7-2; size: -; CDR3: CASSLRRAGEQYF
V: TRBV4-3; size: -; CDR3: CASSQDLGVGELFF
V: TRBV19; size: -; CDR3: CASSMTRNTEAFF
V: TRBV2; size: -; CDR3: CASTTDGVRLGYTF
V: TRBV30; size: -; CDR3: CAWSVSGWGVSYNEQFF
V: TRBV7-9; size: once; CDR3: CASSLPGGGDYGYTF
V: TRBV4-1; size: -; CDR3: CASSQITRDRSFYGYTF
V: TRBV6-1; size: -; CDR3: CASSEAGGVDEQYF
V: TRBV19; size: -; CDR3: CASSTGTAAYEQYF
V: TRBV30; size: -; CDR3: CAWSVGTGRETQYF
V: TRBV6-5; size: -; CDR3: CASSYSLLAPYEQYF
V: TRBV15; size: -; CDR3: CATSRLWTSGFEQYF
V: TRBV6-1; size: -; CDR3: CASNLRGTDTQYF
V: TRBV4-3; size: -; CDR3: CASSQGTSENYGYTF
V: TRBV9; size: -; CDR3: CASSSIQGNSPLHF
V: TRBV5-1; size: -; CDR3: CASSPELAGDYNEQFF
V: TRBV6-5; size: -; CDR3: CASSSTTLVDTGELFF
V: TRBV18; size: -; CDR3: CASSPFGTSADTQYF
V: TRBV2; size: -; CDR3: CASRGQGSYNSPLHF
V: TRBV18; size: -; CDR3: CASSHGETQYF
V: TRBV7-9; size: -; CDR3: CASRPDRGGSGELFF
V: TRBV11-3; size: -; CDR3: CASSLGGRWGEEAFF
V: TRBV6-9; size: -; CDR3: CASIKAVGKTYEQYF
V: TRBV5-6; size: -; CDR3: CASSPGGYEQYF
V: TRBV6-1; size: -; CDR3: CASSERRTRLSYEQYF
V: TRBV12-5; size: -; CDR3: CASARDRSTDTQYF
V: TRBV9; size: -; CDR3: CASSVAGTGGYNEQFF
V: TRBV6-1; size: once; CDR3: CASYYRGAGGYGYTF
V: TRBV4-2; size: -; CDR3: CASSQPGQGRGYTF
V: TRBV6-1; size: -; CDR3: CASSDQGTSPLHF
V: TRBV7-2; size: -; CDR3: CATNDRANEKLFF
V: TRBV7-9; size: -; CDR3: CASSPNRDRGPKNIQYF
V: TRBV7-2; size: -; CDR3: CASSFRQNTGELFF
V: TRBV7-3; size: -; CDR3: CASSITGTGGEQYF
V: TRBV4-2; size: once; CDR3: CASSRTDGRLTAKNIQYF
V: TRBV6-1; size: -; CDR3: CASSSSGGAGDEQFF
V: TRBV29-1; size: -; CDR3: CSVSVRRLPSGANVLTF
V: TRBV2; size: once; CDR3: CASRRQGRGELFF
V: TRBV30; size: -; CDR3: CAWSDGTGGYEQYF
V: TRBV9; size: -; CDR3: CASSVEGALRNTIYF
V: TRBV5-6; size: -; CDR3: CASSLANRAGYNEQFF
V: TRBV27; size: -; CDR3: CASSLGGVGADTQYF
V: TRBV19; size: -; CDR3: CASRFQHEQGNTEAFF
V: TRBV29-1; size: -; CDR3: CSVEAWTGVNTEAFF
V: TRBV27; size: -; CDR3: CASSLGTGWGDTQYF
V: TRBV29-1; size: -; CDR3: CSVEAGGYNEQFF
V: TRBV9; size: -; CDR3: CASSVEARSGIEFF